The rows below give T cell receptor beta chains drawn from one sample of a study of blood T cell repertoires in COVID-19. The protocol was immunoSEQ multiplex PCR, while the TCRdb copy is restricted to in-frame clones and leaves out a portion. The table has about 160,000 clones, approximately 92% seen once. What was sequenced was peripheral blood. The receptors derive from a man aged 30-40 years with COVID-19, enrolled during active disease. CDR3s include the opening cysteine and the closing phenylalanine or tryptophan. A D gene is named only where the DNA matches it firmly. Only part of the rows carry a size: once, few, many, or a class if the clone is expanded.

j_call	d_call	clone_size	v_call	cdr3_aa	cdr3_nt
TRBJ2-4	TRBD1	.	TRBV18	CASSPTGTENIQYF	TGTGCCAGCTCACCGACCGGGACAGAAAACATTCAGTACTTC
TRBJ1-2	.	few	TRBV4-2	CASSQAGVYGYTF	TGTGCCAGCAGCCAAGCAGGGGTCTATGGCTACACCTTC
TRBJ2-3	.	.	TRBV7-9	CASSQINRTDTQYF	TGTGCCAGCAGCCAAATCAACCGGACAGATACGCAGTATTTT
TRBJ2-3	TRBD2	.	TRBV6-1	CASSEERGGTDTQYF	TGTGCCAGCAGTGAAGAGCGGGGGGGCACAGATACGCAGTATTTT
TRBJ2-3	TRBD1	.	TRBV3-1/TRBV3-2	CASSQPTLGTGSTDTQYF	TGTGCCAGCAGCCAGCCTACCCTCGGGACAGGGAGCACAGATACGCAGTATTTT
TRBJ1-2	.	once	TRBV3-1/TRBV3-2	CASSLIGGGYTF	TGTGCCAGCAGCCTTATAGGGGGTGGCTACACCTTC
TRBJ1-5	.	.	TRBV18	CASSLDSRYSNQPQHF	TGTGCCAGCTCACTAGACAGCCGTTATAGCAATCAGCCCCAGCATTTT
TRBJ1-5	TRBD1	.	TRBV28	CASRPTWTGELYSNQPQHF	TGTGCCAGCAGGCCCACCTGGACAGGGGAACTATATAGCAATCAGCCCCAGCATTTT
TRBJ1-2	.	.	TRBV6-5	CASSPAGGHYGYTF	TGTGCCAGCAGCCCCGCCGGGGGACACTATGGCTACACCTTC
TRBJ2-7	.	.	TRBV4-2	CASSQDGGARSSYEQYF	TGTGCCAGCAGCCAAGATGGGGGGGCTAGGAGCTCCTACGAGCAGTACTTC
TRBJ2-1	TRBD1	.	TRBV19	CASRDRGGLSYNEQFF	TGTGCCAGCCGGGACAGGGGGGGGTTGTCCTACAATGAGCAGTTCTTC
TRBJ1-5	.	.	TRBV12-5	CASGLVIHGDFTQPQHF	TGTGCTAGTGGTTTGGTAATTCACGGGGACTTTACTCAGCCCCAGCATTTT
TRBJ2-7	.	.	TRBV5-6	CASSLGFGSSYEQYF	TGTGCCAGCAGCTTGGGTTTTGGGAGCTCCTACGAGCAGTACTTC
TRBJ1-1	.	.	TRBV7-2	CASSVQTLNTEAFF	TGTGCCAGCAGCGTCCAAACTCTGAACACTGAAGCTTTCTTT
TRBJ2-1	.	.	TRBV6-5	CASSYPALSYNEQFF	TGTGCCAGCAGTTATCCAGCGCTAAGTTACAATGAGCAGTTCTTC
TRBJ2-2	TRBD2	.	TRBV27	CASRKPGLAFTGELFF	TGTGCCAGCAGGAAGCCGGGACTAGCGTTTACCGGGGAGCTGTTTTTT
TRBJ1-1	.	once	TRBV18	CASSLGENTEAFF	TGTGCCAGCTCACTAGGGGAGAACACTGAAGCTTTCTTT
TRBJ1-5	.	.	TRBV27	CASSPQQANSNQPQHF	TGTGCCAGCAGTCCACAACAGGCCAATAGCAATCAGCCCCAGCATTTT
TRBJ1-3	.	.	TRBV4-2	CASSQDGGAGNTIYF	TGTGCCAGCAGCCAAGATGGAGGGGCTGGAAACACCATATATTTT
TRBJ2-7	TRBD2	.	TRBV28	CASNLAGGPSEQYF	TGTGCCAGCAACTTAGCGGGAGGGCCCAGCGAGCAGTACTTC
TRBJ2-2	TRBD1	.	TRBV19	CASRDRGLSNTGELFF	TGTGCCAGCCGGGACAGGGGACTTTCGAACACCGGGGAGCTGTTTTTT
TRBJ1-3	.	.	TRBV7-2	CASSIDRNSGNTIYF	TGTGCCAGCAGCATCGACAGGAACTCTGGAAACACCATATATTTT
TRBJ2-7	.	.	TRBV24-1	CATSDPTGSEQYF	TGTGCCACCAGTGACCCCACGGGGAGCGAGCAGTACTTC
TRBJ1-2	TRBD1	few	TRBV19	CASRGQGFDGYTF	TGTGCCAGTAGGGGACAGGGTTTTGATGGCTACACCTTC
TRBJ2-3	.	.	TRBV11-2	CASSLGRDDTQYF	TGTGCCAGCAGCTTAGGTCGGGATGATACGCAGTATTTT
TRBJ2-1	.	.	TRBV4-2	CASSQDRTFYNEQFF	TGTGCCAGCAGCCAGGACAGAACCTTCTACAATGAGCAGTTCTTC
TRBJ2-6	.	.	TRBV9	CASSPTEQGGGANVLTF	TGTGCCAGCAGCCCCACAGAACAGGGTGGTGGGGCCAACGTCCTGACTTTC
TRBJ2-7	.	.	TRBV6-5	CASRLQETLHEQYF	TGTGCCAGCAGGCTACAGGAAACCCTCCACGAGCAGTACTTC
TRBJ2-7	.	.	TRBV30	CAWSGLAGASYEQYF	TGTGCCTGGAGTGGTTTGGCAGGGGCTTCCTACGAGCAGTACTTC
TRBJ2-1	.	.	TRBV24-1	CATSLRRHNEQFF	TGTGCCACCAGTCTCCGCAGGCACAATGAGCAGTTCTTC
TRBJ2-2	TRBD1	.	TRBV4-2	CASSPALGQGAGTGELFF	TGTGCCAGCAGCCCCGCGTTAGGACAGGGGGCTGGGACCGGGGAGCTGTTTTTT
TRBJ1-1	.	.	TRBV7-9	CASRQAMNTEAFF	TGTGCCAGCAGGCAAGCAATGAACACTGAAGCTTTCTTT
TRBJ2-7	.	.	TRBV6-1	CASSEALGTGTNGYEQYF	TGTGCCAGCAGTGAAGCTTTGGGAACCGGGACAAACGGATACGAGCAGTACTTC
TRBJ2-7	TRBD2	.	TRBV11-2	CASGRTSGSQRSYEQYF	TGTGCCAGCGGAAGGACTAGCGGGAGTCAGCGCTCCTACGAGCAGTACTTC
TRBJ2-7	TRBD1	.	TRBV30	CAWRGQGATYEQYF	TGTGCCTGGAGGGGCCAGGGGGCCACCTACGAGCAGTACTTC
TRBJ2-5	.	.	TRBV28	CASSFTHNNQETQYF	TGTGCCAGCAGTTTTACGCATAACAACCAAGAGACCCAGTACTTC
TRBJ1-2	.	.	TRBV29-1	CSVEDPGSGEGRRYGYTF	TGCAGCGTTGAAGATCCGGGGTCAGGGGAGGGGCGGCGATACGGCTACACCTTC
TRBJ1-5	TRBD1	.	TRBV10-3	CAISDREGNQPQHF	TGTGCCATCAGCGACAGGGAGGGCAATCAGCCCCAGCATTTT
TRBJ2-7	.	.	TRBV25-1	CASETRGPHSYEQYF	TGTGCCAGCGAAACGCGGGGGCCCCATTCCTACGAGCAGTACTTC
TRBJ2-5	.	.	TRBV7-3	CASSYLTGTLETQYF	TGTGCCAGCAGCTATTTGACAGGCACCTTAGAGACCCAGTACTTC
TRBJ1-4	TRBD1	.	TRBV11-2	CASSLGFWGTVDEKLFF	TGTGCCAGCAGCTTAGGGTTTTGGGGGACAGTAGACGAAAAACTGTTTTTT
TRBJ1-1	TRBD1	.	TRBV7-8	CASSLDRGRSAFF	TGTGCCAGCAGCTTAGACAGGGGGCGGTCAGCTTTCTTT
TRBJ1-1	.	.	TRBV29-1	CSVWDNWSEAFF	TGCAGCGTTTGGGACAACTGGTCTGAAGCTTTCTTT
TRBJ1-1	.	few	TRBV6-5	CASTLWVGSEAFF	TGTGCCAGCACTCTATGGGTGGGCAGTGAAGCTTTCTTT
TRBJ2-7	.	few	TRBV7-9	CASSLQVTSYEQYF	TGTGCCAGCAGCTTACAGGTTACCTCCTACGAGCAGTACTTC
TRBJ1-2	.	.	TRBV30	CAWSGGGGYGYTF	TGTGCCTGGAGTGGGGGAGGAGGCTATGGCTACACCTTC
TRBJ2-5	TRBD2	once	TRBV4-3	CASSQGGLAGGETQYF	TGCGCCAGCAGCCAAGGGGGACTAGCGGGAGGAGAGACCCAGTACTTC
TRBJ2-1	TRBD1	.	TRBV7-2	CASSSSTGGAYNEQFF	TGTGCCAGCAGCTCCAGCACAGGGGGCGCATACAATGAGCAGTTCTTC
TRBJ2-6	TRBD1	.	TRBV5-6	CASSLEDRGYGANVLTF	TGTGCCAGCAGCTTGGAGGACAGGGGCTATGGGGCCAACGTCCTGACTTTC
TRBJ2-1	TRBD2	.	TRBV19	CASTIGGGLYNEQFF	TGTGCCAGTACCATCGGCGGGGGGCTATACAATGAGCAGTTCTTC
TRBJ2-1	.	.	TRBV24-1	CATSDSVTGEQFF	TGTGCCACCAGTGATTCGGTGACAGGAGAGCAGTTCTTC
TRBJ2-5	TRBD1	.	TRBV5-1	CASSSPGQGAAETQYF	TGCGCCAGCAGCTCACCGGGACAGGGGGCGGCAGAGACCCAGTACTTC
TRBJ1-3	.	.	TRBV11-2	CASSLGGGNTIYF	TGTGCCAGCAGCTTGGGGGGTGGAAACACCATATATTTT
TRBJ2-5	.	.	TRBV2	CASRDSQETQYF	TGTGCCAGCAGGGACAGTCAAGAGACCCAGTACTTC
TRBJ1-6	TRBD1	.	TRBV19	CASSMQGAKPLHF	TGTGCCAGTAGTATGCAGGGGGCAAAACCCCTCCACTTT